This T cell receptor (beta chain) derives from a study of blood T cell repertoires in COVID-19. The protocol was immunoSEQ multiplex PCR, while the TCRdb copy is restricted to in-frame clones and leaves out a portion. Here the sample spans approximately 100,000 clones, under 85% being singletons. The CDR3 covers 16 residues. Per germline, CDR1 SGDLS and CDR2 YYNGEE. Trimming removed 0 bases from V and 3 bases from J, with 15 bases in between. This clone showed up many times. This clonotype was obtained from a human donor in a cohort sampled during active COVID-19. Material: peripheral blood. The chain links TRBV9 to TRBJ1-1; D gene ambiguous. The DNA for the CDR3 is TGTGCCAGCAGCGTAGAGCCCTCGGTGAGGGACACTGAAGCTTTCTTT. As protein: CASSVEPSVRDTEAFF.